This T cell receptor (beta chain) was retrieved from a study of brain T cells in children with intractable seizures. Sequencing was limited to surgery cases with top T cell transcript signatures in brain tissue. This clone was picked up one time. Repertoires were generated with immunoSEQ multiplex PCR, while TCRdb's copy carries only in-frame clones and drops some. The repertoire includes about 2,500 clones, roughly 80% of them detected once, and around a tenth sits in the top ten. CDR3 size: 13 residues. Trimming stripped 11 bases from V and 5 bases from J, with 18 bases between. Germline CDR1 and CDR2: MDHEN and SYDVKM.

This TCR derives from a boy in the first two years of life with hemimegalencephaly and intractable seizures. Here the sequenced sample was resected brain tissue, taken at surgery. The V and J genes are TRBV28 and TRBJ2-5, with D possibly being TRBD1 (6 bases). CDR3 coding DNA: TGTGCCCCACAGGGCTTGATGGTGGAGACCCAGTACTTC. Encoded protein: CAPQGLMVETQYF. The variable domain in full, completed from reference TRBV28 and TRBJ2-5, reads DVKVTQSSRYLVKRTGEKVFLECVQDMDHENMFWYRQDPGLGLRLIYFSYDVKMKEKGDIPEGYSVSREKKERFSLILESASTNQTSMYLCAPQGLMVETQYFGPGTRLLVL.